The 21 T cell receptor beta chains reported below all come from one sample, sequenced in a study of OX40 agonist ivuxolimab in advanced cancers. Method: immunoSEQ multiplex PCR; TCRdb's copy keeps in-frame clones and lacks some. Here the sample spans almost 85,000 clones, 80% to 90% being singletons. The sample consisted of CD4+ or CD8+ T cells sorted from blood, taken in a trial of the OX40 agonist ivuxolimab. Every receptor here comes from an adult with an advanced solid tumor such as melanoma, head and neck, liver or kidney cancer.

This sequence joins TRBV28 and TRBJ2-3; 9 nucleotides line up with TRBD1. Losses at the gene ends were 4 bases for V and 3 bases for J; bases not matched to a gene: 8. Germline CDR1 and CDR2: MDHEN and SYDVKM. The CDR3 extends over 16 amino acids. CDR3 bases: TGTGCCAGCAGTTACCGGGACAGGGCCTATACAGATACGCAGTATTTT. Translated: CASSYRDRAYTDTQYF.

The chain combines TRBV28 with TRBJ2-1, with 10 bases identical to TRBD1. The length of the CDR3 is 17 residues. The germline CDR1 and CDR2 sequences are MDHEN and SYDVKM. Trimming took 2 bases from V and 6 from J; bases not matched to a gene: 10. This CDR3 is CASSLRGWDRGPNEQFF. DNA of the CDR3: TGTGCCAGCAGTTTAAGGGGTTGGGACAGGGGTCCCAATGAGCAGTTCTTC.

This chain connects TRBV25-1 to TRBJ2-3, with 8 bases fitting TRBD2. The length of the CDR3 is 16 residues. The junction had 8 bases not matched to a gene; V was cut back by 5 bases and J by 1 base. Germline lookup yields CDR1 MGHDK and CDR2 SYGVNS. The CDR3 DNA sequence: TGTGCCAGCAGTCCGGGGGGGAGAGGTCGCACAGATACGCAGTATTTT. This gives the protein CASSPGGRGRTDTQYF.

V gene TRBV18 combines with J gene TRBJ2-4, with TRBD1 matching 9 bases. J lost 3 bases, V lost 2 bases, and 5 bases had no gene match. Germline CDR1 is KGHSH and CDR2 is LQKENI. The CDR3 runs to 16 residues. The CDR3 DNA sequence: TGTGCCAGCTCACCAGGACAGGGGATAGTCAAAAACATTCAGTACTTC. This codes for CASSPGQGIVKNIQYF.

This chain links TRBV6-5 with TRBJ2-3, with TRBD2 matching 8 bases. Germline lookup yields CDR1 MNHEY and CDR2 SVGAGI. The CDR3 spans 13 residues. Trimming took 11 bases from V and 4 from J; bases not matched to a gene: 8. The CDR3 loop is CAARPGGADTQYF. CDR3 DNA: TGTGCCGCCCGACCGGGGGGGGCAGATACGCAGTATTTT.

The chain joins TRBV7-8 to TRBJ2-1; a possible D gene is TRBD1 (6 bases). The CDR3 contains 13 residues. The germline CDR1 and CDR2 sequences are SGHVS and FQNEAQ. The ends were cut back, 1 base at V and 12 bases at J, with 13 bases in the middle. The CDR3 reads CASSLGRDKLQFF. As DNA, the CDR3 is TGTGCCAGCAGCTTAGGCAGGGACAAGTTGCAGTTCTTC.

This chain links TRBV27 with TRBJ1-2; TRBD1 might be the D (6 bases). Germline CDR1 reads MNHEY; CDR2 reads SMNVEV (reference sequence). CDR3 length: 16 residues. V lost 3 bases and J 4 bases, leaving 18 bases between the germline ends. The CDR3 loop is CASSFSQGRGGYGYTF. The CDR3 DNA reads TGTGCCAGCAGTTTTTCCCAGGGGCGCGGGGGCTATGGCTACACCTTC.

The J gene is TRBJ1-6, the V gene TRBV6-6; TRBD1 is a possible D gene (6 bases). CDR3 length equals 15 residues. Germline V gene data show CDR1 as MNHNY and CDR2 as SVGAGI (reference sequence). V dropped 0 bases and J dropped 7 bases, with 10 bases sitting between them. The CDR3 protein is CASSYSQGINSPLHF. CDR3 in DNA: TGTGCCAGCAGTTACTCCCAGGGGATCAATTCACCCCTCCACTTT.

V gene TRBV29-1 combines with J gene TRBJ2-5; D is unclear. With 8 bases removed from V and 3 bases from J, the gap between germline ends came to 7 bases. Germline CDR1 is SQVTM and CDR2 is ANQGSEA. The CDR3 covers 10 residues. CDR3 sequence (DNA): TGCAGCATATCAGAAGAGACCCAGTACTTC. Its protein is CSISEETQYF.

The rearrangement joins TRBV5-4 to TRBJ2-3, with 12 bases that match TRBD2. The junction had 9 bases not matched to a gene; V was cut back by 3 bases and J by 4 bases. Germline-derived CDR1 and CDR2 are SGHNT and YYREEE (reference sequence). The CDR3 runs 17 residues. The CDR3 sequence is CASSSRRTSGAADTQYF. The CDR3 region has the DNA TGTGCCAGCAGCTCAAGAAGGACTAGCGGGGCGGCAGATACGCAGTATTTT.

For the CDR3, the DNA is TGTGCCAGCAGTTTCCTTGCGGACACAGATACGCAGTATTTT. This gives the protein CASSFLADTDTQYF. This chain uses TRBV27 with TRBJ2-3; no reliable D call. Deletions cut 3 bases from V and 2 bases from J, with 9 bases between. The germline V gene has CDR1 MNHEY and CDR2 SMNVEV (reference sequence). The CDR3 loop spans 14 amino acids.

This clone was observed a handful of times. The chain employs TRBV10-2 and TRBJ2-3, with 13 bases identical to TRBD2. The V and J ends lost 10 bases and 7 bases, in that order; junction bases with no gene match: 8. Germline assignment: CDR1 WSHSY and CDR2 SAAADI. The CDR3 is 14 amino acids. The chain's CDR3 is CAIDTSGRAHTQYF. The CDR3 nucleotides read TGCGCCATCGATACTAGCGGGAGGGCCCATACGCAGTATTTT.

The rearrangement links TRBV10-3 to TRBJ1-2; possible D gene TRBD1, 6 bases. Trimming cost V 3 bases and J 13 bases, with 15 bases left between them. Germline V gene sequence: CDR1 ENHRY, CDR2 SYGVKD. The CDR3 is 12 residues long. CDR3 DNA sequence: TGTGCCATCAGTGACCCGACAGGACCCTCCACCTTC. It encodes CAISDPTGPSTF.

The CDR3: CASSLGSALGEKLFF. For the CDR3, the DNA is TGCGCCAGCAGCTTGGGGTCAGCACTGGGCGAAAAACTGTTTTTT. The gene calls are TRBV5-1 and TRBJ1-4; D is ambiguous. Germline V gene sequence: CDR1 SGHRS, CDR2 YFSETQ. The germline V and J ends were trimmed by 0 bases and 8 bases, with 14 bases remaining between them. This CDR3 has 15 amino acids.

This clone was recorded only once. The rearrangement joins TRBV2 to TRBJ1-4; 12 bases align to TRBD1. With V trimmed by 4 bases and J by 8 bases, 11 bases remained unmatched. This CDR3 contains 17 residues. CDR1 SNHLY and CDR2 FYNNEI come from the germline V gene. CDR3 nucleotide sequence: TGTGCCAGCAGTGTCGGGGGGACAGGGGGCGCTTTCGAAAAACTGTTTTTT. It translates to CASSVGGTGGAFEKLFF.

The chain joins TRBV7-9 to TRBJ2-7; D not resolved. The germline V gene has CDR1 SEHNR and CDR2 FQNEAQ (reference sequence). CDR3 size: 14 residues. V lost 6 bases, J lost 3 bases, and 15 bases lay in between. The CDR3 loop is CASSPGQNRYEQYF. DNA for the CDR3: TGTGCCAGCAGTCCCGGGCAGAACCGCTACGAGCAGTACTTC.

The chain couples TRBV10-3 to TRBJ1-1; D gene unclear. The germline V gene encodes CDR1 ENHRY and CDR2 SYGVKD. This CDR3 is 11 amino acids long. Trimming stripped 10 bases from V and 6 bases from J, with 12 bases between. CDR3 amino acids: CATGIASEAFF. The CDR3 DNA reads as TGTGCCACCGGGATTGCCTCTGAAGCTTTCTTT.

The V gene is TRBV30, the J gene TRBJ2-5; D is unresolved. This CDR3 region has 12 residues. Trimming cost V 1 base and J 2 bases, with 5 bases left between them. The germline gives CDR1 GTSNPN, CDR2 SVGIG (reference sequence). The CDR3: CAWSEGQETQYF. Written as DNA, the CDR3 is TGTGCCTGGAGTGAAGGGCAAGAGACCCAGTACTTC.

This chain connects TRBV7-3 to TRBJ2-1; the match to TRBD2 covers 8 bases. The CDR3 runs 16 residues. Trimming removed 4 bases from V and 5 bases from J; junction bases left unmatched: 10. Looked up from germline, CDR1 is SGHTA and CDR2 is FQGTGA. This CDR3 is CASSSSGTRSHNEQFF. CDR3 nucleotide sequence: TGTGCCAGCAGCTCCTCCGGGACTAGGTCTCACAATGAGCAGTTCTTC.

The J gene is TRBJ1-1, the V gene TRBV29-1; possibly TRBD1 for D (6 bases). The CDR3 spans 12 residues. Looked up from germline, CDR1 is SQVTM and CDR2 is ANQGSEA. V lost 8 bases and J lost 5, with 15 bases in between. CDR3 nucleotides: TGCAGCTCGAAACAGGGTGATACTGAAGCTTTCTTT. This translates into CSSKQGDTEAFF. The full variable domain, its missing parts supplied by reference TRBV29-1 and TRBJ1-1, is SAVISQKPSRDICQRGTSLTIQCQVDSQVTMMFWYRQQPGQSLTLIATANQGSEATYESGFVIDKFPISRPNLTFSTLTVSNMSPEDSSIYLCSSKQGDTEAFFGQGTRLTVV.

The gene calls are TRBV6-4 and TRBJ2-1; TRBD2 agrees at 9 bases. The V gene end was trimmed by 4 bases and the J gene end by 4 bases; junction bases not matched to a gene: 5. The CDR3 is 15 amino acids. Germline V lookup: CDR1 MRHNA, CDR2 SNTAGT. The DNA of the CDR3 is TGTGCCAGCAGTGTAGTAGCGGGGGTGTACAATGAGCAGTTCTTC. As protein: CASSVVAGVYNEQFF.